The sequence of this TCR beta chain was determined in a study of blood T cell repertoires in COVID-19 (dated by TCRdb to about 2020). Describing the broader study: Samples from collaborators originated in the United States, Italy and Spain and spanned both the acute and convalescent phases of COVID-19. The material from the prospective study consisted of cDNA or gDNA derived from T cells, B-cell-depleted T cells, or PBMCs. Subjects who had been exposed to COVID-19, were actively infected with it, or had recovered from it provided the deeply sampled blood TCRbeta repertoires that made up the dataset. The repertoires were released in a freely available public database intended as a resource for research on the immune response to SARS-CoV-2. The samples were drawn from the first 160 participants of the ongoing ImmuneRACE study and from over 950 subjects provided by 6 global collaborators. The sample metadata nearly always contained a de-identified subject ID, COVID-19 status, age in years and sex. Where available, HLA class I and class II types were taken from metadata supplied by the sample provider and were not determined by assay-based typing.

The collaborating institutions used their own protocols to collect whole blood in K2EDTA tubes. For TCRbeta analysis, collaborators shipped samples in one of three forms: frozen whole blood, isolated PBMCs, or DNA extracted from either of those sample types. TCRbeta CDR3 regions were amplified from genomic DNA using the immunoSEQ Assay, a bias-controlled multiplex PCR. Concerning the study's data processing: The number of nucleated cells in each sample was estimated from the amplification of reference gene primers within the assay. Sequence reads were collapsed and filtered to measure the absolute abundance of every unique TCRbeta CDR3 rearrangement. For each sample, productive Simpson clonality was calculated by taking the square root of Simpson's diversity index across productive rearrangements. Not all clones reach the TCRdb copy of this immuneACCESS table, which keeps in-frame sequences only. Checked studies attribute under half of the gap to unresolved V genes and leave the rest unexplained. V and J calls and clone size are given by that table; D and trimming were obtained from the DNA. The sample contains 200,000 to 250,000 clones, 85% to 90% of them found a single time. About 2% of the sample goes to the ten largest clones.

What the research found in general, with its limitations: Clinical and demographic metadata were provided uncurated, with the amount varying by source and participant.

Details on this clone: Its cognate antigen has yet to be identified. No quality values exist for individual bases; no much larger clone is one base distant.

Via the germline V gene, CDR1 is SGHAT and CDR2 FQNNGV. Germline trimming: 5 bases from V, 8 bases from J; junction bases outside gene matches: 5. Its CDR3 holds 12 amino acids, cysteine through phenylalanine. The retained sequence is limited to the CDR3, 36 bases, with the frame set at the first base. This clonotype originated in a woman aged 45-59 years with acute or convalescent COVID-19. Material: peripheral blood. The sequence is built from TRBV11-2 and TRBJ1-2; 7 bases in between match TRBD1. In nucleotides, the sequence is TGTGCCAGCAGCCGTACAGGGGTCGGCTACACCTTC. It translates to CASSRTGVGYTF.